These 17 T cell receptor beta chains came from one sample sequenced in a study of control samples from healthy donors and cancer patients. Clones were sequenced by immunoSEQ multiplex PCR, and TCRdb holds only the in-frame ones, with some missing. Of approximately 15,000 clones in the sample, 75% to 90% were seen once. The sequenced sample was PBMCs. These receptor sequences come from a woman between 65 and 79 years old with colorectal cancer.

Only a few counts were recorded for this clone. The V call is TRBV28, the J call TRBJ1-4, with no clear D. This CDR3 has 11 residues. The germline CDR1 and CDR2 sequences are MDHEN and SYDVKM. Trimming pared 8 bases from V and 7 bases from J, leaving 8 bases between. CDR3 sequence: CASAGSEKLFF. The CDR3 coding sequence is TGTGCCAGCGCCGGGAGTGAAAAACTGTTTTTT.

The V gene is TRBV4-3, the J gene TRBJ2-5; D possibly corresponds to TRBD2 (6 bases). With 0 bases removed from V and 3 bases from J, the gap between germline ends came to 14 bases. This CDR3 is built from 16 residues. CDR1 and CDR2 (germline): LGHNA, YSLEER. The CDR3 coding sequence is TGCGCCAGCAGCCAAGATGTCCAGGGCGGGAAAGAGACCCAGTACTTC. Translating gives CASSQDVQGGKETQYF.

The chain uses TRBV3-1 (or the pseudogene TRBV3-2) and TRBJ2-7, with 9 bases fitting TRBD1. Germline V gives CDR1 LGHDT, CDR2 YNNKEL (reference sequence). V trimming: 3 bases; J trimming: 3 bases; junction bases outside the gene matches: 6. CDR3 size: 15 residues. This chain's CDR3 is CASSHHRDRDYEQYF. The CDR3 region has the DNA TGTGCCAGCAGCCACCACCGGGACAGGGACTACGAGCAGTACTTC.

The chain employs TRBV11-3 and TRBJ2-3; the match to TRBD2 covers 8 bases. Germline values: CDR1 SGHNT, CDR2 YENEEA. This CDR3 has 18 residues. The ends lost 4 bases at V and 2 bases at J; junction bases unmatched: 14. CDR3 sequence reads: CASSSPIVRGAPTDTQYF. CDR3 bases: TGTGCCAGCAGCTCCCCGATAGTGCGGGGGGCCCCCACAGATACGCAGTATTTT.

The rearrangement uses TRBV12-3 or TRBV12-4 and TRBJ2-7; no clear D gene. The CDR3 contains 13 residues. Trimming removed 1 base from V and 2 bases from J, with 6 bases in between. The CDR3 sequence is CASSLDGPYEQYF. In DNA form, the CDR3 reads TGTGCCAGCAGTTTAGACGGGCCCTACGAGCAGTACTTC.

This clone was detected a few times. The V call is TRBV10-3, the J call TRBJ1-2; no definite D call. CDR3 length: 13 amino acids. Germline V gene data show CDR1 as ENHRY and CDR2 as SYGVKD. The germline V and J ends were trimmed by 6 bases and 8 bases, with 16 bases remaining between them. CDR3: CAIRSGGRRGYTF. The CDR3 bases are TGTGCCATCAGGTCGGGAGGCCGTCGGGGCTACACCTTC.

The genes are TRBV7-2 and TRBJ2-7; 8 bases match TRBD2. V was clipped by 1 base and J by 4 bases; unmatched bases: 3. CDR1 and CDR2 (germline): SGHTA, FQGNSA. The CDR3 totals 14 residues. The CDR3 loop is CASSLGASGYEQYF. The CDR3 bases are TGTGCCAGCAGCTTAGGGGCTAGCGGGTACGAGCAGTACTTC. Full variable domain (rest looked up from reference TRBV7-2 and TRBJ2-7): GAGVSQSPSNKVTEKGKDVELRCDPISGHTALYWYRQSLGQGLEFLIYFQGNSAPDKSGLPSDRFSAERTGGSVSTLTIQRTQQEDSAVYLCASSLGASGYEQYFGPGTRLTVT.

This clone was counted between two and nine times. This rearrangement joins TRBV24-1 to TRBJ1-2; perhaps TRBD1 as D (5 bases). Looked up from germline, CDR1 is KGHDR and CDR2 is SFDVKD. The length of the CDR3 is 13 residues. Trimming took off 3 bases at V and 9 bases at J, with 13 bases between the two ends. The CDR3 is CATSDLGRTSYTF. In DNA form, the CDR3 reads TGTGCCACCAGTGATCTGGGACGGACGAGCTACACCTTC.

This clone was picked up a small number of times. This chain uses TRBV4-3 with TRBJ1-6, with 7 bases matching TRBD1. The CDR3 loop spans 17 amino acids. The germline V gene has CDR1 LGHNA and CDR2 YSLEER. The V and J ends lost 0 bases and 3 bases, in that order; junction bases with no gene match: 5. CDR3 nucleotides: TGCGCCAGCAGCCAAGACCTCAGGGGGAACTATAATTCACCCCTCCACTTT. Amino acids: CASSQDLRGNYNSPLHF.

The chain couples TRBV29-1 to TRBJ2-3; D not resolved. The CDR3 covers 12 residues. The germline CDR1 and CDR2 sequences are SQVTM and ANQGSEA. V dropped 3 bases and J dropped 1 base, with 5 bases sitting between them. Written as DNA, the CDR3 is TGCAGCGTTGAGAGCGGCACAGATACGCAGTATTTT. Protein: CSVESGTDTQYF.

This chain links TRBV11-3 with TRBJ2-7; D uncertain. Germline V gene sequence: CDR1 SGHNT, CDR2 YENEEA. This CDR3 has 13 residues. V shed 1 base and J shed 5 bases, with 9 bases lying between them. CDR3 in amino acids: CASSLGQEDEQYF. The CDR3, as DNA: TGTGCCAGCAGCTTAGGGCAGGAAGACGAGCAGTACTTC.

The chain has TRBV3-1 (or the pseudogene TRBV3-2) and TRBJ2-1, with TRBD2 identical over 8 bases. V lost 4 bases, J lost 9 bases, and 5 bases stayed unmatched. CDR1 is LGHDT and CDR2 is YNNKEL in the germline V gene (reference sequence). This CDR3 region has 13 residues. The CDR3 spells CASSLGGGAEQFF. The CDR3 nucleotides read TGTGCCAGCAGCCTCGGGGGGGGCGCTGAGCAGTTCTTC.

The chain joins TRBV3-1 (or the pseudogene TRBV3-2) to TRBJ2-7; TRBD1 matches at 11 bases. The CDR3 extends over 16 amino acids. V trimming: 4 bases; J trimming: 4 bases; junction bases outside the gene matches: 9. Germline CDR1 reads LGHDT; CDR2 reads YNNKEL (reference sequence). The CDR3 sequence: CASSPTLGQGGYEQYF. The CDR3 coding sequence is TGTGCCAGCAGCCCTACCTTGGGACAGGGGGGGTACGAGCAGTACTTC.

In its sample, this clone was seen a few times. This rearrangement joins TRBV6-6 to TRBJ2-4; possibly TRBD1 for D (5 bases). Trimming removed 2 bases from V and 7 bases from J, with 12 bases in between. Germline lookup yields CDR1 MNHNY and CDR2 SVGAGI (reference sequence). The CDR3 spans 14 residues. Here the CDR3 DNA reads TGTGCCAGCAGTTACCGGCAGGGTCGTAACATTCAGTACTTC. Protein: CASSYRQGRNIQYF.

V usage is TRBV5-6 and J usage is TRBJ1-2; weak D call: TRBD1 (6 bases). This CDR3 has 13 residues. Germline CDR1 is SGHDT and CDR2 is YYEEEE. V dropped 2 bases and J dropped 8 bases, with 13 bases sitting between them. CDR3 region: CASSFGTGRGYTF. CDR3 DNA: TGTGCCAGCAGCTTCGGAACAGGGCGCGGCTACACCTTC.

The gene calls are TRBV18 and TRBJ2-7, with TRBD1 matching 11 bases. The trim removed 4 bases at V and 2 bases at J, leaving 4 bases unmatched. Germline assignment: CDR1 KGHSH and CDR2 LQKENI. There are 15 residues in the CDR3. CDR3: CASSQGTGGTYEQYF. The CDR3 region has the DNA TGTGCCAGCTCACAAGGGACAGGGGGAACCTACGAGCAGTACTTC.

Judged by abundance, this clone is large (0.1 to 1%). This chain connects TRBV13 to TRBJ1-2; D gene unclear. From germline, CDR1 is PRHDT and CDR2 FYEKMQ (reference sequence). Trimming shortened V by 5 bases and J by 4 bases, and 17 bases separated the two germline ends. This CDR3 is 15 amino acids long. The CDR3 is CASSTQTKAGYGYTF. In DNA form, the CDR3 reads TGTGCCAGCAGCACCCAGACGAAGGCTGGCTATGGCTACACCTTC.